These 4 T cell receptor beta chains were all obtained from the same sample, sequenced in a study of OX40 agonist ivuxolimab in advanced cancers. The repertoire was sequenced with immunoSEQ multiplex PCR; TCRdb's copy has only in-frame clones and lacks some. In the table there are roughly 82,000 clones, 89% of which are singletons. Sequences were derived from CD4+ or CD8+ T cells sorted from blood, sampled in a trial of the OX40 agonist ivuxolimab. The receptors derive from an adult with an advanced solid tumor such as melanoma, head and neck, liver or kidney cancer.

This chain joins TRBV6-4 and TRBJ1-2, with a weak D call TRBD1 (5 bases). Germline values: CDR1 MRHNA, CDR2 SNTAGT. Trimming took 3 bases from V and 5 from J, leaving 13 bases between them. The CDR3 length is 14 residues. The CDR3 is CASSEAAGRYGYTF. The CDR3 DNA reads TGTGCCAGCAGTGAAGCGGCAGGGAGATATGGCTACACCTTC.

The CDR3 DNA reads TGTGCCACCAGCAGGGGCCGGGGGGGGACAGATACGCAGTATTTT. Its protein is CATSRGRGGTDTQYF. The chain recombines TRBV15 with TRBJ2-3; TRBD2 matches at 8 bases. The junction had 5 bases not matched to a gene; V was cut back by 3 bases and J by 3 bases. Germline lookup yields CDR1 LNHNV and CDR2 YYDKDF (reference sequence). CDR3 length equals 15 residues.

J is TRBJ2-5 and V is TRBV7-9; 8 nucleotides line up with TRBD1. Germline loops: CDR1 SEHNR, CDR2 FQNEAQ (reference sequence). J lost 1 base, V lost 1 base, and 5 bases had no gene match. CDR3 length: 16 residues. The CDR3 sequence: CASSLDGTGVQETQYF. Written as DNA, the CDR3 is TGTGCCAGCAGCTTAGACGGGACAGGAGTCCAAGAGACCCAGTACTTC.

This clone has a single count. The chain recombines TRBV5-1 with TRBJ1-2; D is perhaps TRBD1 (6 bases). Germline V gives CDR1 SGHRS, CDR2 YFSETQ. This CDR3 contains 16 residues. V was shortened by 0 bases and J by 3 bases, with 15 bases between the two germline ends. This CDR3 reads CASSLGGQITYYGYTF. The CDR3 coding sequence is TGCGCCAGCAGCTTGGGGGGGCAGATTACCTACTATGGCTACACCTTC. Complete variable domain (other parts from reference TRBV5-1 and TRBJ1-2): KAGVTQTPRYLIKTRGQQVTLSCSPISGHRSVSWYQQTPGQGLQFLFEYFSETQRNKGNFPGRFSGRQFSNSRSEMNVSTLELGDSALYLCASSLGGQITYYGYTFGSGTRLTVV.